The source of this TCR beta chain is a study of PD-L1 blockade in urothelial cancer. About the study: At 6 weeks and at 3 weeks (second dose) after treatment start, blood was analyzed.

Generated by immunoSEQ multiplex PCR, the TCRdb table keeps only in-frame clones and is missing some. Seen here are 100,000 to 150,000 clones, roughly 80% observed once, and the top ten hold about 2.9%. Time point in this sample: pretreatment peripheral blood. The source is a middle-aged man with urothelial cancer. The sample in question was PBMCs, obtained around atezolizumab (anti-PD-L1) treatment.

CDR3 loop: CASSPRLAGAETQYF. The CDR3 DNA is TGTGCCAGCAGTCCCCGACTAGCGGGAGCAGAGACCCAGTACTTC. The chain uses TRBV28 and TRBJ2-5; the match to TRBD2 covers 12 bases. The J segment lost 4 bases and the V segment lost 5 bases, leaving 5 bases of the junction unmatched. The CDR3 extends over 15 amino acids. Germline CDR1 reads MDHEN; CDR2 reads SYDVKM.